One TCR beta chain is described in this entry. Individuals drawn from 20 to 25 US areas were about 18 to 95 years old. All recovered Cohort 3 donors got two negative PCRs, got clearance, or saw symptom resolution. These data belong to a study of blood T cell repertoires in COVID-19. The assay was immunoSEQ multiplex PCR, and TCRdb's table has in-frame clones only and misses some. This table holds 150,000 or so clones, 84% found once. Per germline, CDR1 SGHTA and CDR2 FQGNSA. The CDR3 extends over 14 amino acids. V was pared by 7 bases and J by 7 bases, with 16 bases between. The rearrangement uses TRBV7-2 and TRBJ1-4; possibly TRBD1 for D (5 bases). Sequenced input: PBMCs or T cells enriched from blood (not recorded which). This receptor was obtained from a man aged 45-60 years who had recovered from COVID-19. CDR3 DNA sequence: TGTGCCAGCAACTTCGGGGGGACCCTTGAAAAACTGTTTTTT. Its translation is CASNFGGTLEKLFF.